This T cell receptor (beta chain) was obtained from a study of T cell responses to AZD1222 COVID-19 vaccine listed by TCRdb under 2021. About the investigation overall: AZD1222 recipients with second doses at about 4 weeks or about 12 weeks were pooled, because spike-specific TCR depth and breadth did not differ between schedules. Enrollment into the trials was organized by age into subgroups of 18-55, 56-69 and 70-plus years, and those subgroups contained roughly 140, 27 and 60 TCR-sequenced participants, respectively. A total of over 230 trial participants underwent TCR sequencing, of whom roughly 210 received two doses of AZD1222 and about 25 received two doses of the MenACWY control vaccine.

About this clone itself: The antigen it binds to is not known. Base qualities are missing; no much larger clone stands one base away.

Points the paper makes about the study in general: Participants were mostly white British and included more females than males, and it was suggested by the authors that clonal diversity may have been underestimated. The 56-69-year group was small, and its depth increase did not reach significance, likely because of low power. After two AZD1222 doses, spike-specific TCR breadth and depth were significantly higher than at day 0 and than in MenACWY recipients. The vaccine-associated CD4 TCRs covered the entire spike protein, and the dominant responses fell in regions 160-218 and 743-854. Nearly half of unique spike-specific TCRs reportedly recognized epitopes outside regions mutated in the B.1.351 and B.1.1.7 variants. Because no day 14 peak-response samples were available, repertoires were characterized only after the peak T cell response. Conclusions about previously exposed vaccinees are limited, since just a handful of AZD1222 recipients were seropositive for SARS-CoV-2 at baseline.

According to the study, the label for this sample's time point signals: baseline before first vaccination. The vaccinee samples were drawn from two UK trials, COV001 and COV002, one of which was a single-blind randomized controlled phase 2/3 trial testing AZD1222 (ChAdOx1 nCoV-19) in healthy adults. Trial participant PBMC samples were collected at day 0 and day 28 after the second dose for TCRbeta chain sequencing. The CDR3 regions of human TCRbeta chains were analyzed by immunosequencing. Per the authors' processing: TCRs in the repertoires were compared against a reference library of SARS-CoV-2-specific TCRs that had been generated with the MIRA antigen-specificity platform. Breadth meant the fraction of unique TCRs that were SARS-CoV-2-associated, whereas depth meant the fraction of total T cells that were SARS-CoV-2-associated. Using the MIRA data, every spike-specific TCR was mapped to the spike region that the TCR reacted to and assigned to either a CD4 or a CD8 class. Log10-transformed breadth and depth values were compared by one-way ANOVA with Sidak's multiple comparisons tests. TCRdb stores this immuneACCESS table with in-frame sequences only. Part of the clones is absent; in the studies checked, under half of the shortfall reflects unresolved V genes, and no reason is known for the rest. The DNA was the basis for D and trimming; V, J and clone size are from that table. The sample profile shows over 100,000 clones; about 85% of them were found once. Jointly, the top ten make up 5% to 5.5% of the sample.

Per the germline V gene, ENHRY is the CDR1 and SYGVKD is the CDR2. Between the V and J ends, shortened by 6 bases and 0 bases respectively, the junction contains 12 bases. There are 15 amino acids in the CDR3, from cysteine to phenylalanine inclusive. The CDR3 DNA has 45 bases and is translated from base 1. Rearrangement joined TRBV10-3 to TRBJ1-3, with TRBD1 tentatively as D gene (5 bases match). The clonotype comes from an adult in good health. Sample: peripheral blood, taken on day 0 of AZD1222 vaccination. The DNA sequence is given as TGTGCCATCAGGGGGGGAGCCTACTCTGGAAACACCATATATTTT. Its protein product is CAIRGGAYSGNTIYF.